This T cell receptor beta chain was found in a study of cytomegalovirus exposure and HLA in healthy donors. The germline gives CDR1 SGHTA, CDR2 FQGNSA. The CDR3 runs to 19 residues. Trimming removed 5 bases from V and 4 bases from J, with 26 bases in between. General study results and limits: The authors later found HLA-associated TCR beta chains more clonally expanded than equally common others.

This PCR relied on a set of 60 Vbeta primers and 13 Jbeta primers. Sequenced by immunoSEQ multiplex PCR; TCRdb stores in-frame clones only, minus some. The data contain 35,000 to 40,000 clones, 60% to 70% of them singletons. This clone appeared a few times. Its target is not known. The sample taken for sequencing was PBMCs. The rearrangement joins TRBV7-2 to TRBJ2-2; possible D gene TRBD1, 5 bases. This TCR came from a man in his forties or fifties in good health and CMV-seropositive. CDR3 protein: CASSILGGAYLRGTGELFF. The CDR3 nucleotides read TGTGCCAGCAGCATCCTGGGTGGGGCCTACTTGCGCGGCACCGGGGAGCTGTTTTTT.